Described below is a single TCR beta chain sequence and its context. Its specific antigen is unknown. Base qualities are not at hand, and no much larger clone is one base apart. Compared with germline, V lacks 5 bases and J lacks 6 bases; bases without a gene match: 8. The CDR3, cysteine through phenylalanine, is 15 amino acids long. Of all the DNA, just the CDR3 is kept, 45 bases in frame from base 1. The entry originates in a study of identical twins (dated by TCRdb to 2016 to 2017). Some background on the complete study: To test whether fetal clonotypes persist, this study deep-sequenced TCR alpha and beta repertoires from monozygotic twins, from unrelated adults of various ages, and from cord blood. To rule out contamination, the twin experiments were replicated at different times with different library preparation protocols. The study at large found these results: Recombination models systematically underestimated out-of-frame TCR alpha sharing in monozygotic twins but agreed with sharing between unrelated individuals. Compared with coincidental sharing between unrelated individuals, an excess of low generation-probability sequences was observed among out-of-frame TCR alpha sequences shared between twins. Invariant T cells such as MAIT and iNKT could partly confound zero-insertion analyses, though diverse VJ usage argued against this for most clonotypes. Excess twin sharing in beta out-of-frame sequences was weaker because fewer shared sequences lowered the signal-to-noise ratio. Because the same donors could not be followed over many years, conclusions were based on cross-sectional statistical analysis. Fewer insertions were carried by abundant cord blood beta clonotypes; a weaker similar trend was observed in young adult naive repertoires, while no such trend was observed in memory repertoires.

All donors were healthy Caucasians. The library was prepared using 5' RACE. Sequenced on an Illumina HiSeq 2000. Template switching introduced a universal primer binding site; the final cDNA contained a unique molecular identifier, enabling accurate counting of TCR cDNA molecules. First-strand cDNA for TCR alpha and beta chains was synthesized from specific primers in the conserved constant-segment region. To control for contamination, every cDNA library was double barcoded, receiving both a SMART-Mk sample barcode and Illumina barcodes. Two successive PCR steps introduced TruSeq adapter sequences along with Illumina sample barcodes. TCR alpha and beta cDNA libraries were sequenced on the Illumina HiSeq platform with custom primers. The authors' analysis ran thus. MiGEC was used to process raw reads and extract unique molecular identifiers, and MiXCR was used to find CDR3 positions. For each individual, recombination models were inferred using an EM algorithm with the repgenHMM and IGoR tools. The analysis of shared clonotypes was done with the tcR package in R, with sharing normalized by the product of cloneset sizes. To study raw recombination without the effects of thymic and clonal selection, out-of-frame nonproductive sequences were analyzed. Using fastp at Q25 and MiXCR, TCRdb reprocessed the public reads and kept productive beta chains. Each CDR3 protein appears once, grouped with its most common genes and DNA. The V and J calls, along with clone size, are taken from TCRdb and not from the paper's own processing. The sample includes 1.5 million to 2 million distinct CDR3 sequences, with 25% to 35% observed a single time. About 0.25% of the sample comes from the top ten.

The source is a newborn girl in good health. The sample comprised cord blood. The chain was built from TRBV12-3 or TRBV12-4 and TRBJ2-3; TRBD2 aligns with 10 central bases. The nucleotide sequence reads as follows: TGTGCCAGCAGTGTTCGTAGCGGGGGGTCCGATACGCAGTATTTT. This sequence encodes CASSVRSGGSDTQYF.